These T cell receptor beta chains were read from a single sample in a study of shared clonotypes between healthy human individuals. Libraries were prepared by immunoSEQ multiplex PCR; TCRdb keeps only in-frame clonotypes and omits some of them. The profile shows 550,000 to 750,000 clones, 92% of them singletons. Sequencing used naive CD8+ T cells sorted from blood. These receptor sequences come from a man aged 25 to 40 in good health. The CDR3 runs from the conserved cysteine through the conserved F or W. A D gene is named only where the DNA matches it firmly. Clone size, where shown, is once, few, many, or a class for clones that have expanded.

d_call,clone_size,j_call,v_call,cdr3_nt,cdr3_aa
-,-,TRBJ2-3,TRBV27,TGTGCCAGCAGTCCCATGGGCCGGGGGGCCACAGATACGCAGTATTTT,CASSPMGRGATDTQYF
-,once,TRBJ2-3,TRBV15,TGTGCCACAGGGGGGGGGAGAGGCATCACAGATACGCAGTATTTT,CATGGGRGITDTQYF
-,-,TRBJ1-2,TRBV4-1,TGCGCCAGCAGCCAAGCAAGGCTAGACTATGGCTACACCTTC,CASSQARLDYGYTF
-,-,TRBJ2-3,TRBV9,TGTGCCAGCAGCGCATCAGCGAGATACACAGATACGCAGTATTTT,CASSASARYTDTQYF
TRBD1,-,TRBJ2-7,TRBV11-3,TGTGCCAGCAGCTTAACGACAGGGGTCTACGAGCAGTACTTC,CASSLTTGVYEQYF
-,-,TRBJ1-5,TRBV10-3,TGTGCCATCAGTGACGGGGACAATCAGCCCCAGCATTTT,CAISDGDNQPQHF
-,-,TRBJ2-1,TRBV5-1,TGCGCCAGCAGCCTGAGGCTATCCGCCTACAATGAGCAGTTCTTC,CASSLRLSAYNEQFF
TRBD1,-,TRBJ2-7,TRBV23-1,TGCGCCAGCAGTCAACTGACAGGGGCCTCGTGCTACGAGCAGTACTTC,CASSQLTGASCYEQYF
TRBD1,-,TRBJ2-5,TRBV28,TGTGCCAGCAGTCCCGCCCGGACAGGGAAGGAGACCCAGTACTTC,CASSPARTGKETQYF
-,-,TRBJ2-1,TRBV5-6,TGTGCCAGCAGCTTGGGACTAACAAATTCCTACAATGAGCAGTTCTTC,CASSLGLTNSYNEQFF
TRBD2,-,TRBJ2-1,TRBV7-2,TGTGCCAGCAGCACGAGGACTAGCGGGACCGGGTTCGGGAATGAGCAGTTCTTC,CASSTRTSGTGFGNEQFF
-,-,TRBJ2-1,TRBV11-3,TGTGCCAGCAGCTTAGAGAGGGAGGGGGGGCATGAGCAGTTCTTC,CASSLEREGGHEQFF
-,-,TRBJ1-5,TRBV11-2,TGTGCCAGCAGCCAGGGACCGTCCCTCAATCAGCCCCAGCATTTT,CASSQGPSLNQPQHF
-,-,TRBJ2-3,TRBV7-8,TGTGCCAGCAGCTTAAGCTGGCCCGCCCAGGGAGGAGATACGCAGTATTTT,CASSLSWPAQGGDTQYF
-,-,TRBJ1-1,TRBV2,TGTGCCAGCAGTGAGTTGCACACTGAAGCTTTCTTT,CASSELHTEAFF
-,-,TRBJ2-7,TRBV29-1,TGCAGCGTTCGCCAACAGACCTACGAGCAGTACTTC,CSVRQQTYEQYF
-,-,TRBJ2-4,TRBV7-9,TGTGCCAGCAGCTTAGTTTTAGAAAACATTCAGTACTTC,CASSLVLENIQYF
-,-,TRBJ1-1,TRBV19,TGTGCCAGTAAGATCATTGGACAACAGAACACTGAAGCTTTCTTT,CASKIIGQQNTEAFF
-,-,TRBJ2-7,TRBV7-9,TGTGCCAGCAGCCCGGTAGGGGGGGGGAGGTACGAGCAGTACTTC,CASSPVGGGRYEQYF
-,-,TRBJ2-5,TRBV7-9,TGTGCCAGCAGCTTAGTTGACCAAGAGACCCAGTACTTC,CASSLVDQETQYF
-,-,TRBJ2-5,TRBV28,TGTGCCAGCAGTAACAGGGTGTTGGAGACCCAGTACTTC,CASSNRVLETQYF
-,-,TRBJ2-7,TRBV27,TGTGCCAGCAGTTTACAGGGGTTCCACGAGCAGTACTTC,CASSLQGFHEQYF
-,-,TRBJ2-7,TRBV6-1,TGTGCCAGCAGTGAAGCAAGGGTTTCCTACGAGCAGTACTTC,CASSEARVSYEQYF
TRBD1,few,TRBJ2-7,TRBV27,TGTGCCAGCAGCCCGGGACAGAAATTCTACGAGCAGTACTTC,CASSPGQKFYEQYF
-,-,TRBJ2-2,TRBV27,TGTGCCAGCAGTTCCTCACCCGGGGAGCTGTTTTTT,CASSSSPGELFF
-,-,TRBJ1-5,TRBV6-5,TGTGCCAGCAGTTCAGGACGGGGAAATCAGCCCCAGCATTTT,CASSSGRGNQPQHF
TRBD2,-,TRBJ2-3,TRBV11-2,TGTGCCAGCAGCATTCGACTAGCGGGAGTGTATGATACGCAGTATTTT,CASSIRLAGVYDTQYF
-,-,TRBJ2-7,TRBV6-6,TGTGCCAGCAGTTACTCGGAACTAGAGCACGAGCAGTACTTC,CASSYSELEHEQYF
-,-,TRBJ2-7,TRBV10-2,TGCGCCAGCAGTGGAATTCAGGGTAGAAACGAGCAGTACTTC,CASSGIQGRNEQYF
-,-,TRBJ2-3,TRBV27,TGTGCCAGCAGACTAGCCAGGGAGGTGGATACGCAGTATTTT,CASRLAREVDTQYF
-,-,TRBJ1-6,TRBV11-2,TGTGCCAGCACCCGGGGGCGTGGGGGTGCTAATTCACCCCTCCACTTT,CASTRGRGGANSPLHF
TRBD2,-,TRBJ2-7,TRBV10-3,TGTGCCATCAGTGAGGCCAGTAGCGGGTCCTCCTACGAGCAGTACTTC,CAISEASSGSSYEQYF
TRBD1,-,TRBJ1-1,TRBV19,TGTGCCAGTAGTATTATGGACAGGGAGAACACTGAAGCTTTCTTT,CASSIMDRENTEAFF
TRBD2,-,TRBJ2-7,TRBV9,TGTGCCAGCAGCGTGGGGACTAGCGGGAGTGGCGAGCAGTACTTC,CASSVGTSGSGEQYF
TRBD2,once,TRBJ2-1,TRBV5-5,TGTGCCAGCAGCTCCGGGACTAGCGGGAGTGGTGAGCAGTTCTTC,CASSSGTSGSGEQFF
TRBD2,-,TRBJ2-1,TRBV7-9,TGTGCCAGCAGCTTAGTCTCGGGAGGTGGCGATGAGCAGTTCTTC,CASSLVSGGGDEQFF
-,-,TRBJ1-3,TRBV6-5,TGTGCCAGCAGTTACGCCACCTCTGGAAACACCATATATTTT,CASSYATSGNTIYF
TRBD1,-,TRBJ2-2,TRBV11-2,TGTGCCAGCAGCTTTGGGACAGGGGACACCGGGGAGCTGTTTTTT,CASSFGTGDTGELFF
TRBD1,-,TRBJ2-2,TRBV27,TGTGCCAGCAGTCCACAGGGGACCGGGGAGCTGTTTTTT,CASSPQGTGELFF
-,-,TRBJ1-2,TRBV2,TGTGCCAGCAGACGAAGGGTAGGGGTGGATGGCTACACCTTC,CASRRRVGVDGYTF
-,-,TRBJ2-2,TRBV7-7,TGTGCTAGCAGGCACCAATCCGCCGGGGAGCTGTTTTTT,CASRHQSAGELFF